A selection of T cell receptor beta chains follows, all from one sample in a study of shared clonotypes between healthy human individuals. The assay was immunoSEQ multiplex PCR, and TCRdb's table has in-frame clones only and misses some. Of 2,500,000 or so clones in the sample, 85% to 95% were seen once. Source material: naive CD4+ T cells from PBMCs. These receptors were taken from a man aged 18 to 35 in good health. Some clones in this sample may be carry-over from other donors' samples. CDR3s include the opening cysteine and the closing phenylalanine or tryptophan. The order of the fields is CDR3 protein, CDR3 DNA, V gene, D gene, clone size, J gene. D genes are given only for firm matches. The size entry is marked missing in some rows and otherwise reads once, few, many or a size class.

CASSLAGTEAFF,TGTGCCAGCAGCTTAGCGGGAACTGAAGCTTTCTTT,TRBV7-3,.,.,TRBJ1-1
CASSLDPGHFYEQYF,TGTGCCAGCAGCTTAGATCCGGGACACTTCTACGAGCAGTACTTC,TRBV28,.,.,TRBJ2-7
CATSVAGATYEQYF,TGCGCCACCTCGGTGGCAGGAGCCACCTACGAGCAGTACTTC,TRBV10-2,.,.,TRBJ2-7
CASSSVEPHTEAFF,TGCGCCAGCAGTTCAGTGGAGCCGCACACTGAAGCTTTCTTT,TRBV5-1,.,.,TRBJ1-1
CSVEGLNYEQYF,TGCAGCGTTGAAGGACTGAACTACGAGCAGTACTTC,TRBV29-1,.,.,TRBJ2-7
CAISGVVNEQFF,TGTGCCATCAGTGGCGTAGTCAATGAGCAGTTCTTC,TRBV10-3,.,.,TRBJ2-1
CASSVDGGTYTEAFF,TGTGCCAGCAGCGTAGATGGGGGGACATACACTGAAGCTTTCTTT,TRBV9,.,.,TRBJ1-1
CASSLATGVGGYTF,TGTGCCAGCAGCTTAGCGACAGGCGTGGGAGGCTACACCTTC,TRBV7-2,.,.,TRBJ1-2
CASSGGTVPYGYTF,TGTGCCAGCAGCGGGGGGACAGTTCCATATGGCTACACCTTC,TRBV9,TRBD1,.,TRBJ1-2
CASSWGGQVYEQYF,TGCGCCAGCAGCTGGGGGGGACAGGTGTACGAGCAGTACTTC,TRBV5-1,.,.,TRBJ2-7
CASNQGTGGAAGELFF,TGTGCCAGCAACCAGGGGACAGGGGGCGCTGCCGGGGAGCTGTTTTTT,TRBV7-9,TRBD1,.,TRBJ2-2
CASSVTSGSPNEQYF,TGTGCCAGCAGCGTCACTAGCGGGAGTCCCAACGAGCAGTACTTC,TRBV11-2,TRBD2,.,TRBJ2-7
CASSQDLSQTQYF,TGCGCCAGCAGCCAAGATCTTTCCCAGACCCAGTACTTC,TRBV4-1,.,once,TRBJ2-5
CASRSMVSWHF,TGTGCCAGCAGGTCCATGGTATCCTGGCATTTT,TRBV28,.,.,TRBJ1-5
CASSLDGPQTQPQHF,TGCGCCAGCAGCTTGGACGGACCCCAGACACAGCCCCAGCATTTT,TRBV5-1,.,.,TRBJ1-5
CASSADSYNQPQHF,TGTGCCAGCAGCGCAGACAGCTACAATCAGCCCCAGCATTTT,TRBV9,.,.,TRBJ1-5
CASGLRLMGDRGFTGELFF,TGTGCTAGTGGTTTGCGCCTTATGGGGGACAGAGGGTTCACCGGGGAGCTGTTTTTT,TRBV12-5,TRBD1,.,TRBJ2-2
CATLTEGAFDEQYF,TGTGCCACCCTAACAGAGGGCGCGTTCGACGAGCAGTACTTC,TRBV7-8,.,.,TRBJ2-7
CASSLGEYNEQFF,TGTGCCAGCAGCTTAGGGGAGTACAATGAGCAGTTCTTC,TRBV7-3,.,.,TRBJ2-1
CASSTGGSGRNEQFF,TGTGCCAGCAGTACCGGGGGAAGCGGGAGGAATGAGCAGTTCTTC,TRBV28,TRBD2,.,TRBJ2-1
CAWSGQGVGYGYTF,TGTGCCTGGAGCGGACAGGGCGTAGGGTATGGCTACACCTTC,TRBV30,TRBD1,.,TRBJ1-2
CASMTGAETQYF,TGTGCCAGCATGACCGGGGCGGAGACCCAGTACTTC,TRBV28,.,.,TRBJ2-5
CASSSQGGRAAAGELFF,TGTGCCAGCAGTTCCCAGGGCGGGAGGGCCGCCGCCGGGGAGCTGTTTTTT,TRBV28,TRBD2,.,TRBJ2-2
CASQDLNTGELFF,TGTGCCAGCCAAGACCTGAACACCGGGGAGCTGTTTTTT,TRBV9,.,.,TRBJ2-2
CASSPLGGFTGELFF,TGTGCCAGCAGCCCCCTGGGGGGATTCACCGGGGAGCTGTTTTTT,TRBV2,.,.,TRBJ2-2
CASSLVPSGSGGTDTQYF,TGCGCCAGCAGCTTGGTTCCTAGCGGGAGCGGAGGCACAGATACGCAGTATTTT,TRBV5-1,TRBD2,.,TRBJ2-3
CASSPTGAAYEQYF,TGTGCCAGCAGCCCAACAGGGGCAGCCTACGAGCAGTACTTC,TRBV5-4,TRBD1,.,TRBJ2-7
CASRDPGQGTYEQYF,TGTGCCAGCAGGGATCCGGGACAGGGTACCTACGAGCAGTACTTC,TRBV7-9,TRBD1,.,TRBJ2-7
CASSFRNTEAFF,TGTGCCAGCAGTTTTAGGAACACTGAAGCTTTCTTT,TRBV28,.,once,TRBJ1-1
CATSRTSDSYNEQFF,TGTGCCACCAGCAGGACCTCCGACTCCTACAATGAGCAGTTCTTC,TRBV5-4,.,once,TRBJ2-1
CASSLRAGSGANVLTF,TGTGCCAGCAGCTTAAGGGCAGGCTCTGGGGCCAACGTCCTGACTTTC,TRBV7-3,.,.,TRBJ2-6